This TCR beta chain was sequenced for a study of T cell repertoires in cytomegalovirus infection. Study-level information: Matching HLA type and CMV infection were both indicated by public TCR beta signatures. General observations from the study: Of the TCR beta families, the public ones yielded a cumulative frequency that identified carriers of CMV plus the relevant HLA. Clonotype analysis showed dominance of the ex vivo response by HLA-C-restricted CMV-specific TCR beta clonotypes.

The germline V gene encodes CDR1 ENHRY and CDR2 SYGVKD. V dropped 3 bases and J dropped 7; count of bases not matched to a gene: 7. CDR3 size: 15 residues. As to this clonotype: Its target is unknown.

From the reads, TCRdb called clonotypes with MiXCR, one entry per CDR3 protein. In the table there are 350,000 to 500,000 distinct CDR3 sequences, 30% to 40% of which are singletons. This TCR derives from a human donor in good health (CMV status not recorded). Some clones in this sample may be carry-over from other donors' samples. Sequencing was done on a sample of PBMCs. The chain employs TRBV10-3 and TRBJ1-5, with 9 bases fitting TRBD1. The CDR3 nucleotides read TGTGCCATCAGTGACCTCCGGGACAGGGCGCAGCCCCAGCATTTT. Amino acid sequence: CAISDLRDRAQPQHF.